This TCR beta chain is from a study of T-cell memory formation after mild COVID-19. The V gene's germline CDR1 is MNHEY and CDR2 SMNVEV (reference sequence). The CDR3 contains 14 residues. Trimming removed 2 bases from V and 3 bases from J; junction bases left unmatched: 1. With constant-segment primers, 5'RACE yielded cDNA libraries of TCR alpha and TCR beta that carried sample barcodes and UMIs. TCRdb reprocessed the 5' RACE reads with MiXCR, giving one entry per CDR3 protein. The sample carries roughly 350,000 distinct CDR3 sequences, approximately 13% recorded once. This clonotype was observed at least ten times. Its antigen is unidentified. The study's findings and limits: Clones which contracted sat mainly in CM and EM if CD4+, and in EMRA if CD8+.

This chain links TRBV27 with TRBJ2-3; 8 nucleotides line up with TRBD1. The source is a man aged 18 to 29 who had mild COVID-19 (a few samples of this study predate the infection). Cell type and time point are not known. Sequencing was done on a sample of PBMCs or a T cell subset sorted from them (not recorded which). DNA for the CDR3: TGTGCCAGCAGTTTAAGGGACAGGACAGATACGCAGTATTTT. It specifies CASSLRDRTDTQYF.